Included here is one TCR beta chain sequence, with context. No antigen is known for it. This sample was included in a study of cytomegalovirus exposure and HLA in healthy donors. Study-wide findings and caveats: Rare TCR sequences predominated, though certain public TCRs were found in many donors. From TCR beta sequences, most subjects' HLA-A and HLA-B alleles were reportedly predicted accurately.

The primer mix had 60 Vbeta and 13 Jbeta primers. Assay: immunoSEQ multiplex PCR; the TCRdb copy retains only in-frame clones and omits some. Its table records approximately 110,000 clones. This CDR3 spans 15 amino acids. Trimming shortened V by 0 bases and J by 6 bases, and 12 bases separated the two germline ends. Germline values: CDR1 WNHNN, CDR2 SYGVQD (reference sequence). The receptor's source is a man between 18 and 35 years old in good health and CMV-seronegative. Sequenced material: PBMCs. This chain uses TRBV10-1 with TRBJ2-1, with D hard to call. For the CDR3, the DNA is TGCGCCAGCAGTGAGTCGGCGGAGTCCCGCAATGAGCAGTTCTTC. It codes for CASSESAESRNEQFF.